Listed below are T cell receptor beta chains from one sample, sequenced in a study of cytomegalovirus exposure and HLA in healthy donors. Assay used: immunoSEQ multiplex PCR; TCRdb lists only in-frame clones, some missing. The repertoire holds tens of thousands of clones, with around 78% as singletons. The sequenced sample was PBMCs. These receptor sequences come from a man in his forties or fifties in good health and CMV-seronegative. Each CDR3 is given with its conserved first and last residue. The order of the fields is clone size, D gene, V gene, J gene, CDR3 DNA, CDR3 protein. The D gene is left open where the match is weak. The size field is filled for only some rows; it gives once, few, many or a size class.

abundance: -; d_gene: TRBD1; v_gene: TRBV7-9; j_gene: TRBJ1-3; CDR3nt: TGTGCCAGCAGCATATGGACAGGGGAGTTCTCTGGAAACACCATATATTTT; CDR3aa: CASSIWTGEFSGNTIYF
abundance: -; d_gene: TRBD1; v_gene: TRBV7-8; j_gene: TRBJ1-5; CDR3nt: TGTGCCAGCAGCCCAGGGGACAGGGGGAGCAATCAGCCCCAGCATTTT; CDR3aa: CASSPGDRGSNQPQHF
abundance: -; d_gene: -; v_gene: TRBV30; j_gene: TRBJ1-4; CDR3nt: TGTGCCTGGCAAGGCGGACCGGGAGGAGGAATGTTTTTT; CDR3aa: CAWQGGPGGGMFF
abundance: once; d_gene: TRBD1; v_gene: TRBV7-8; j_gene: TRBJ1-1; CDR3nt: TGTGCCAGCAGCGCCCGACAGGGCTTGGTCGCTTTCTTT; CDR3aa: CASSARQGLVAFF
abundance: -; d_gene: -; v_gene: TRBV30; j_gene: TRBJ1-5; CDR3nt: TGTGCCTGGAGTGTAAGGGGTAATCAGCCCCAGCATTTT; CDR3aa: CAWSVRGNQPQHF
abundance: -; d_gene: TRBD1; v_gene: TRBV9; j_gene: TRBJ2-2; CDR3nt: TGTGCCAGCAGCGTGCGACAGGGCAACACCGGGGAGCTGTTTTTT; CDR3aa: CASSVRQGNTGELFF
abundance: -; d_gene: TRBD1; v_gene: TRBV19; j_gene: TRBJ2-7; CDR3nt: TGTGCCAGTAGTTCCTGGGGGACAGTCTACGAGCAGTACTTC; CDR3aa: CASSSWGTVYEQYF
abundance: -; d_gene: TRBD1; v_gene: TRBV18; j_gene: TRBJ2-7; CDR3nt: TGTGCCAGCTCACCTTCGGGACAGAACTACGAGCAGTACTTC; CDR3aa: CASSPSGQNYEQYF
abundance: -; d_gene: TRBD2; v_gene: TRBV27; j_gene: TRBJ2-7; CDR3nt: TGTGCCAGCAGTGCCAGACTAGCGGGAGGGATCTACGAGCAGTACTTC; CDR3aa: CASSARLAGGIYEQYF
abundance: -; d_gene: TRBD1; v_gene: TRBV6-1; j_gene: TRBJ1-1; CDR3nt: TGTGCCAGCAGTGACCTGACAGGGGGAAACACTGAAGCTTTCTTT; CDR3aa: CASSDLTGGNTEAFF
abundance: -; d_gene: -; v_gene: TRBV7-6; j_gene: TRBJ1-5; CDR3nt: TGTGCCAGCAGCTTCCTGACGGGGCAGCCCCAGCATTTT; CDR3aa: CASSFLTGQPQHF
abundance: -; d_gene: TRBD2; v_gene: TRBV11-2; j_gene: TRBJ2-1; CDR3nt: TGTGCCAGCAGCCCTTCTAGCGGAATATACAATGAGCAGTTCTTC; CDR3aa: CASSPSSGIYNEQFF